These 32 T cell receptor beta chains originate from one sample sequenced in a study of cytomegalovirus exposure and HLA in healthy donors (dated by TCRdb to the late 2010s). Libraries were built with the immunoSEQ multiplex PCR assay. For the multiplex PCR, a mixture combining 60 forward primers for TCR Vbeta segments and 13 reverse primers for TCR Jbeta segments was used. As stored in TCRdb, this immuneACCESS dataset retains in-frame rearrangements with V and J assigned. A fraction of the clones does not appear; measured against another copy, unresolved V genes explain less than half of the discrepancy, and the remainder lacks a known reason. Present in this sample are about 140,000 clones, roughly 80% of which were seen just once. 1.2% of the sample goes to the ten largest clones. The sample was PBMCs. The origin of the receptors is a female donor in good health and CMV-seronegative.

The rearrangement joins TRBV5-4 to TRBJ2-3; 7 positions match TRBD2. Trimming cost V 0 bases and J 5 bases; bases outside gene matches: 12. The CDR3 runs to 17 residues. CDR1 is SGHNT, CDR2 YYREEE, per germline (reference sequence). The CDR3 region has the DNA TGTGCCAGCAGCTTGGCTGGGGGAGGGCCGGTATTAGATACGCAGTATTTT. It specifies CASSLAGGGPVLDTQYF.

This clone appeared once. The chain combines TRBV5-6 with TRBJ1-5; D remains unclear. The CDR3 is made up of 12 amino acids. V was pared by 3 bases and J by 5 bases, with 6 bases between. Germline V lookup: CDR1 SGHDT, CDR2 YYEEEE. The CDR3 DNA follows: TGTGCCAGCAGCTCAGGTGATCAGCCCCAGCATTTT. Translated, it gives CASSSGDQPQHF. The whole variable domain, filled in from reference TRBV5-6 and TRBJ1-5, reads DAGVTQSPTHLIKTRGQQVTLRCSPKSGHDTVSWYQQALGQGPQFIFQYYEEEERQRGNFPDRFSGHQFPNYSSELNVNALLLGDSALYLCASSSGDQPQHFGDGTRLSIL.

The chain is built from TRBV5-4 and TRBJ1-2; TRBD1 matches at 7 bases. This CDR3 has 15 residues. Germline values: CDR1 SGHNT, CDR2 YYREEE (reference sequence). V lost 4 bases, J lost 4 bases, and 10 bases stayed unmatched. CDR3 coding DNA: TGTGCCAGCAGCACAGACAGGGTAGGGATCTATGGCTACACCTTC. Translated: CASSTDRVGIYGYTF.

This clone was detected once. The chain combines TRBV5-1 with TRBJ2-7; 7 nucleotides agree with TRBD1. Germline CDR1 reads SGHRS; CDR2 reads YFSETQ. Trimming at V came to 5 bases and at J to 5 bases, leaving 4 bases not matched to a gene. This CDR3 contains 12 residues. CDR3 loop: CASRTGLNEQYF. CDR3 DNA: TGCGCCAGCAGGACAGGGTTAAACGAGCAGTACTTC.

The chain has TRBV15 and TRBJ2-1; tentatively, D is TRBD1 (6 bases). V was shortened by 5 bases and J by 10 bases, with 12 bases between the two germline ends. The CDR3 is 12 amino acids. Germline CDR1 reads LNHNV; CDR2 reads YYDKDF (reference sequence). CDR3: CATSSTGNEQFF. The DNA of the CDR3 is TGTGCCACCAGCTCAACAGGGAACGAGCAGTTCTTC.

The chain combines TRBV19 with TRBJ1-2, with D hard to call. V lost 0 bases and J lost 2, with 10 bases in between. Germline CDR1 LNHDA, CDR2 SQIVND (reference sequence). The CDR3 runs to 15 residues. CDR3 DNA sequence: TGTGCCAGTAGTATAGATAAAGCGAGAAACTATGGCTACACCTTC. It translates to CASSIDKARNYGYTF.

V and J are TRBV5-6 and TRBJ2-7; D not resolved. The CDR3 has 13 amino acids. CDR1 and CDR2 from the germline V gene are SGHDT and YYEEEE. Between the trimmed V and J ends, which lost 0 bases and 6 bases, there was a span of 10 bases. CDR3 sequence (DNA): TGTGCCAGCAGCTTGGCAGTATTCAGCGAGCAGTACTTC. This sequence encodes CASSLAVFSEQYF.

The V gene is TRBV6-1, the J gene TRBJ1-5; possible D gene TRBD1, 6 bases. There are 17 residues in the CDR3. V lost 3 bases and J lost 0, with 15 bases in between. CDR1 and CDR2 from the germline V gene are MNHNS and SASEGT. The CDR3 DNA follows: TGTGCCAGCAGTGACAAGCGCGGGGGGCTTAGCAATCAGCCCCAGCATTTT. It specifies CASSDKRGGLSNQPQHF.

The genes are TRBV19 and TRBJ2-7; 9 nucleotides match TRBD1. The CDR3 sequence is 17 residues long. Germline CDR1 and CDR2: LNHDA and SQIVND (reference sequence). The V gene end was trimmed by 5 bases and the J gene end by 0 bases; junction bases not matched to a gene: 11. DNA of the CDR3: TGTGCCAGTAGTTTAAATGGGGGACAGGGCAGCTCCTACGAGCAGTACTTC. It is translated as CASSLNGGQGSSYEQYF. The entire variable domain, with the rest obtained from reference TRBV19 and TRBJ2-7, is as follows: DGGITQSPKYLFRKEGQNVTLSCEQNLNHDAMYWYRQDPGQGLRLIYYSQIVNDFQKGDIAEGYSVSREKKESFPLTVTSAQKNPTAFYLCASSLNGGQGSSYEQYFGPGTRLTVT.

V gene TRBV19 combines with J gene TRBJ1-5, with no clear D. Germline lookup yields CDR1 LNHDA and CDR2 SQIVND (reference sequence). Trimming pared 4 bases from V and 5 bases from J, leaving 18 bases between. The CDR3 spans 16 residues. The CDR3 is CASSRPGGPGDQPQHF. DNA of the CDR3: TGTGCCAGTAGTAGACCCGGAGGCCCCGGGGATCAGCCCCAGCATTTT.

This chain uses TRBV4-1 with TRBJ1-3, with D unclear. The length of the CDR3 is 16 residues. V was trimmed by 0 bases and J by 0 bases, leaving 9 bases between them. Germline V gene lookup returns CDR1 MGHRA and CDR2 YSYEKL. The CDR3 DNA follows: TGCGCCAGCAGCCAAGATCTACGTTTCTCTGGAAACACCATATATTTT. Its protein product is CASSQDLRFSGNTIYF.

This clone was seen just once. CDR3 region: CASSFIRPGWIKQYF. The CDR3 coding sequence is TGTGCCAGCAGCTTTATCCGGCCAGGGTGGATCAAGCAGTACTTC. The chain combines TRBV11-1 with TRBJ2-7; maybe TRBD1 (5 bases). CDR1 and CDR2 (germline): SGHAT, FQDESV (reference sequence). Trimming pared 3 bases from V and 8 bases from J, leaving 20 bases between. This CDR3 spans 15 amino acids.

This clone was detected only once. CDR3: CASSFFGQGAPEAFF. The CDR3 DNA is TGTGCCAGCAGCTTTTTTGGACAGGGGGCACCTGAAGCTTTCTTT. The V and J genes are TRBV5-6 and TRBJ1-1; 11 bases are a match to TRBD1. V gave up 2 bases and J gave up 6 bases; unmatched junction bases: 6. Germline V gives CDR1 SGHDT, CDR2 YYEEEE. The CDR3 spans 15 residues.

The chain has TRBV5-6 and TRBJ2-1; 8 nucleotides match TRBD2. V shed 0 bases and J 10 bases; nucleotides not matched to a gene: 6. The CDR3 consists of 14 residues. CDR1 is SGHDT and CDR2 is YYEEEE in the germline V gene. This CDR3 reads CASSLGPAGVEQFF. CDR3 DNA: TGTGCCAGCAGCTTGGGGCCAGCGGGAGTAGAGCAGTTCTTC.

The gene calls are TRBV28 and TRBJ1-2; TRBD1 matches at 8 bases. V shed 4 bases, J shed 5 bases, and the junction held 9 bases outside the gene matches. The length of the CDR3 is 15 residues. Per germline, CDR1 MDHEN and CDR2 SYDVKM. CDR3 bases: TGTGCCAGCAGTTCCCCGGCAACAGGGGGTTATGGCTACACCTTC. Amino acid sequence: CASSSPATGGYGYTF.

V and J are TRBV29-1 and TRBJ2-3; the D gene is possibly TRBD2 (5 bases). V dropped 7 bases and J dropped 2 bases, with 7 bases sitting between them. The CDR3 is made up of 11 amino acids. In germline, CDR1 is SQVTM, CDR2 ANQGSEA. The CDR3 here is CSAGNTDTQYF. CDR3 DNA: TGCAGCGCGGGGAACACAGATACGCAGTATTTT.

The V gene is TRBV28, the J gene TRBJ2-7; D remains ambiguous. Germline lookup yields CDR1 MDHEN and CDR2 SYDVKM. Between the trimmed V and J ends, which lost 4 bases and 0 bases, there was a span of 13 bases. The CDR3 is 15 amino acids. The CDR3 coding sequence is TGTGCCAGCAGTTCACCGGGTCAGAGCTCCTACGAGCAGTACTTC. Amino acids: CASSSPGQSSYEQYF.

The chain combines TRBV14 with TRBJ2-1; 11 positions agree with TRBD2. V lost 5 bases, J lost 6 bases, and 6 bases stayed unmatched. This CDR3 has 15 residues. The germline CDR1 and CDR2 sequences are SGHDN and FVKESK. CDR3 nucleotide sequence: TGTGCCAGCAGCAAACTAGCGGGAGTACGCAATGAGCAGTTCTTC. Encoded protein: CASSKLAGVRNEQFF.

This chain links TRBV29-1 with TRBJ2-1; perhaps TRBD2 as D (6 bases). The germline V gene encodes CDR1 SQVTM and CDR2 ANQGSEA. The CDR3 spans 13 residues. V was shortened by 4 bases and J by 4 bases, with 11 bases between the two germline ends. The CDR3 sequence: CSVGSGLYNEQFF. CDR3 DNA sequence: TGCAGCGTTGGTAGCGGACTATACAATGAGCAGTTCTTC.

V gene TRBV6-1 combines with J gene TRBJ1-1; D is uncertain. Germline CDR1 reads MNHNS; CDR2 reads SASEGT. The CDR3 totals 17 residues. V dropped 3 bases and J dropped 0 bases, with 17 bases sitting between them. CDR3 sequence (DNA): TGTGCCAGCAGTGATAACCTTCGAGGCAAACTGAACACTGAAGCTTTCTTT. This sequence encodes CASSDNLRGKLNTEAFF.

A single count supports this clone. The chain employs TRBV30 and TRBJ2-5, with TRBD2 as a possible D gene (6 bases). The CDR3 contains 13 residues. V was pared by 4 bases and J by 2 bases, with 11 bases between. CDR1 GTSNPN and CDR2 SVGIG come from the germline V gene (reference sequence). The CDR3 coding sequence is TGTGCCTGGACGGGGCGGGGACAAGAGACCCAGTACTTC. Protein: CAWTGRGQETQYF.

The chain uses TRBV6-5 and TRBJ1-6, with 8 bases aligning to TRBD1. V lost 6 bases, J lost 7 bases, and 8 bases stayed unmatched. CDR1 is MNHEY, CDR2 SVGAGI, per germline. The CDR3 totals 15 residues. CDR3 sequence: CASRNLDRENSPLHF. CDR3 DNA sequence: TGTGCCAGCAGAAACCTGGACAGGGAGAATTCACCCCTCCACTTT.

The V gene is TRBV7-9, the J gene TRBJ1-1; TRBD1 might be the D (5 bases). The CDR3 has 15 residues. CDR1 is SEHNR, CDR2 FQNEAQ, per germline (reference sequence). The ends were cut back, 5 bases at V and 3 bases at J, with 16 bases in the middle. The CDR3 DNA follows: TGTGCCAGCAGCCGTATTCAAGGGGCCGACACTGAAGCTTTCTTT. It is translated as CASSRIQGADTEAFF.

This clone was counted a few times. The chain recombines TRBV10-1 with TRBJ1-1, with D maybe TRBD1 (6 bases). The CDR3 spans 15 residues. Germline loops: CDR1 WNHNN, CDR2 SYGVQD (reference sequence). The ends were cut back, 3 bases at V and 1 base at J, with 12 bases in the middle. This CDR3 reads CASSDTGRGNTEAFF. In nucleotides, the CDR3 is TGCGCCAGCAGTGATACAGGCAGGGGGAACACTGAAGCTTTCTTT.

This chain joins TRBV29-1 and TRBJ2-1; the match to TRBD2 covers 9 bases. This CDR3 is built from 13 residues. The V gene end was trimmed by 4 bases and the J gene end by 6 bases; junction bases not matched to a gene: 4. The V gene's germline CDR1 is SQVTM and CDR2 ANQGSEA. The CDR3 sequence: CSVASGMGNEQFF. CDR3 DNA sequence: TGCAGCGTTGCTAGCGGGATGGGCAATGAGCAGTTCTTC.

The gene calls are TRBV7-9 and TRBJ1-2; D perhaps matches TRBD1 (6 bases). CDR3 length: 16 residues. V was shortened by 4 bases and J by 1 base, with 16 bases between the two germline ends. Germline CDR1 SEHNR, CDR2 FQNEAQ (reference sequence). For the CDR3, the DNA is TGTGCCAGCAGCTCCTCCGGGACATCTATTAACTATGGCTACACCTTC. This gives the protein CASSSSGTSINYGYTF.

The J gene is TRBJ2-3, the V gene TRBV14, with 9 bases identical to TRBD2. The ends lost 0 bases at V and 3 bases at J; junction bases unmatched: 7. Per germline, CDR1 SGHDN and CDR2 FVKESK. The CDR3 has 17 residues. In DNA, the CDR3 is TGTGCCAGCAGCCAAGATAGGCTAGCGGGAATAACAGATACGCAGTATTTT. It specifies CASSQDRLAGITDTQYF.

The chain employs TRBV6-1 and TRBJ1-3; TRBD1 might be the D (6 bases). Germline-derived CDR1 and CDR2 are MNHNS and SASEGT. Trimming pared 4 bases from V and 4 bases from J, leaving 11 bases between. The CDR3 is made up of 14 amino acids. The CDR3 nucleotides read TGTGCCAGCAGTGTTCAGGGGCCCGGAAACACCATATATTTT. Its protein is CASSVQGPGNTIYF.

The chain recombines TRBV7-9 with TRBJ2-1; D possibly corresponds to TRBD2 (5 bases). Per the germline V gene, CDR1 is SEHNR and CDR2 is FQNEAQ (reference sequence). The CDR3 totals 15 residues. Trimming pared 5 bases from V and 5 bases from J, leaving 16 bases between. The CDR3 sequence is CASSRERVGNNEQFF. The CDR3 DNA reads as TGTGCCAGCAGCCGCGAAAGGGTCGGGAACAATGAGCAGTTCTTC.

This chain uses TRBV27 with TRBJ2-5; TRBD1 matches 10 bases. This CDR3 comprises 16 residues. Germline V gene lookup returns CDR1 MNHEY and CDR2 SMNVEV (reference sequence). The junction had 10 bases not matched to a gene; V was cut back by 4 bases and J by 5 bases. As DNA, the CDR3 is TGTGCCAGCAGTTCAAGCCTGACAGGGGGCGTGGAGACCCAGTACTTC. The encoded protein is CASSSSLTGGVETQYF.

V is TRBV5-6 and J is TRBJ2-1; the D is unclear. CDR3 size: 15 residues. CDR1 SGHDT and CDR2 YYEEEE come from the germline V gene. The ends were cut back, 5 bases at V and 2 bases at J, with 14 bases in the middle. For the CDR3, the DNA is TGTGCCAGCAGTCATGAGGCGGTTACCTACAATGAGCAGTTCTTC. Translation: CASSHEAVTYNEQFF. Full variable domain (outside the CDR3, taken from reference TRBV5-6 and TRBJ2-1): DAGVTQSPTHLIKTRGQQVTLRCSPKSGHDTVSWYQQALGQGPQFIFQYYEEEERQRGNFPDRFSGHQFPNYSSELNVNALLLGDSALYLCASSHEAVTYNEQFFGPGTRLTVL.

This clone has just a few counts. The rearrangement links TRBV4-1 to TRBJ1-5; D gene ambiguous. V was shortened by 4 bases and J by 2 bases, with 12 bases between the two germline ends. The CDR3 loop spans 15 amino acids. Looked up from germline, CDR1 is MGHRA and CDR2 is YSYEKL. The CDR3 sequence: CASSPLLTGNQPQHF. The CDR3 coding sequence is TGCGCCAGCAGCCCCTTGTTAACAGGCAATCAGCCCCAGCATTTT.